This T cell receptor beta chain originates from a study of T-cell memory formation after mild COVID-19 (dated by TCRdb to about 2021). Some background on the complete study: TCR sequence clusters from the two donors were largely donor specific. In a couple of donors, T-cell clones that expanded and contracted after mild COVID-19 were followed by sequencing TCRalpha and TCRbeta repertoires longitudinally. Two young, previously healthy adult volunteers, one female and one male, were included in the cohort. Paper-wide results and their limitations: Some responding clones were detected in pre-infection memory, which suggested that pre-existing cross-reactive memory T cells had joined the SARS-CoV-2 response. Whether the second-wave clones peaking on day 37 were SARS-CoV-2 specific was not confirmed. Only two mild cases were covered in the study, and larger cohorts including severe cases with pre-infection samples were considered necessary. Contracting CD4+ clones were located mainly in the CM and EM memory subsets, whereas CD8+ clones were found to be enriched in EMRA. Balanced CD4/CD8 phenotypes were observed for clones contracting from day 15 to 85, whereas a bias towards CD4+ was observed for a second wave of clones expanding from day 15 to 37.

The reads were generated on an Illumina NovaSeq 6000. Using 5'RACE with constant-segment primers, TCRalpha and TCRbeta cDNA libraries were constructed, with sample barcodes and unique molecular identifiers added in the process. Trizol reagent was used to extract RNA from every sample. Amplification of the libraries took two PCR steps, and the second step added a second sample barcode plus Illumina TruSeq adapters. Libraries were sequenced on an Illumina NovaSeq with 2 x 150 bp paired-end reads. The published analysis was carried out like this. With migec v1.2.7, reads were demultiplexed and then collapsed into UMI-guided consensus sequences. With mixcr v2.1.11, UMI consensuses were aligned to TRA and TRB V and J templates and assembled into clonotypes. A clonotype was counted as expanded or contracted only if both edgeR and NoisET called the change significant, with noise models trained on biological replicates. edgeR calls used a false discovery rate-adjusted p below 0.01 and a log2 fold-change threshold of 1. As an exploratory analysis of dynamics, PCA with hierarchical clustering was applied to max-normalized trajectories of the 1000 most abundant clonotypes. Each responding clone was given a CD4 or CD8 phenotype based on the CD4+ and CD8+ repertoires, which had been sequenced separately. TCRdb trimmed public reads at Q25 via fastp, called clones via MiXCR and kept in-frame beta chains. All rows with the same CDR3 protein become a single entry with the most common DNA and genes. What appears here as the V and J calls and clone size reflects TCRdb's work, not the paper's. The sample profile shows roughly 110,000 distinct CDR3 sequences; 15% to 20% of them were found once. The ten largest make up 25% to 30% of the sample.

A few counts support this clonotype. This receptor's antigen is unknown. No much larger clone exists at a distance of one base, and base qualities are not known. Ficoll-Paque density gradient centrifugation was the method used to isolate PBMCs. From the cysteine up to the phenylalanine, the CDR3 has a length of 15 residues. CDR3 DNA is the only sequence kept; it has 45 bases, read in frame from the first base. A distance of 10 bases separates the germline ends of V and J, which lose 4 bases and 0 bases respectively. Based on the germline V gene (reference sequence), the CDR1 and CDR2 sequences are MNHEY and SMNVEV.

The TCR comes from an adult woman who had mild COVID-19 (a few samples of this study predate the infection). The sample titles of this study are shuffled in the database, so cell type and time point are left out; the donor was told from shared clones. Sequencing input: PBMCs or a T cell subset sorted from them (not recorded which). The V and J segments used are TRBV27 and TRBJ1-5; no confident D gene assignment can be made. This receptor carries the CDR3 CASSYRSYSNQPQHF. DNA sequence: TGTGCCAGCAGTTACCGCTCTTATAGCAATCAGCCCCAGCATTTT.